The 22 T cell receptor beta chains presented below share a single source sample, sequenced in a study of blood T cell repertoires in COVID-19. Repertoires were generated with immunoSEQ multiplex PCR, while TCRdb's copy carries only in-frame clones and drops some. The repertoire includes 31,000 or so clones, around 85% of them detected once, and 20% to 25% sits in the top ten. The specimen was peripheral blood. The receptors here all came from a human donor with active COVID-19. The donor label of this sample is uncertain.

The chain carries TRBV28 and TRBJ2-7; 9 positions match TRBD2. The CDR3 length is 14 residues. Germline V lookup: CDR1 MDHEN, CDR2 SYDVKM. With V trimmed by 2 bases and J by 5 bases, 4 bases remained unmatched. CDR3 sequence (DNA): TGTGCCAGCAGTTTAGTTAGCGGGAGCCACGAGCAGTACTTC. Its protein product is CASSLVSGSHEQYF.

The chain employs TRBV12-2 and TRBJ2-6; TRBD1 was called by the table and not checked on the DNA. TRBV12-2 is marked as a pseudogene. The CDR3 runs to 16 residues. The CDR3 reads CASRLKGAGGANVLTF. Here the CDR3 DNA reads TGTGCAAGTCGCCTCAAGGGGGCTGGTGGGGCCAACGTCCTGACTTTC.

The gene calls are TRBV11-2 and TRBJ2-7; 7 bases map to TRBD2. Germline V gene lookup returns CDR1 SGHAT and CDR2 FQNNGV. The CDR3 covers 16 residues. The V and J ends lost 5 bases and 1 base, in that order; junction bases with no gene match: 11. CDR3: CASSAVLATFSYEQYF. CDR3 coding DNA: TGTGCCAGCAGCGCGGTACTAGCGACGTTTTCCTACGAGCAGTACTTC.

A word on this clone: One junction end does not reproduce the germline sequence, and a read error may be involved. The chain is built from TRBV7-7 and TRBJ2-1; 8 positions match TRBD2. The CDR3 runs to 17 residues. CDR1 is SSHAT, CDR2 FNYEAQ, per germline (reference sequence). CDR3 sequence: CASSFVSRGGQGNEQFF. The DNA of the CDR3 is TGTGCTAGCAGCTTCGTGTCCCGGGGGGGGCAAGGGAATGAGCAGTTCTTC.

The J gene is TRBJ2-1, the V gene TRBV13; D ambiguous. CDR3 length equals 16 residues. Germline V gene sequence: CDR1 PRHDT, CDR2 FYEKMQ (reference sequence). V was shortened by 3 bases and J by 3 bases, with 15 bases between the two germline ends. CDR3 nucleotides: TGTGCCAGCAGCTTCGTCGATCAGTCCCACTACAATGAGCAGTTCTTC. Translation gives CASSFVDQSHYNEQFF.

V is TRBV19 and J is TRBJ1-5, with 9 bases that match TRBD1. Germline-derived CDR1 and CDR2 are LNHDA and SQIVND (reference sequence). The J segment lost 6 bases and the V segment lost 7 bases, leaving 4 bases of the junction unmatched. This CDR3 has 13 residues. The CDR3 coding sequence is TGTGCCAGTACACAGGGGGCTTTTCAGCCCCAGCATTTT. It yields the protein CASTQGAFQPQHF.

J is TRBJ2-3 and V is TRBV5-6, with TRBD2 matching 11 bases. V was clipped by 4 bases and J by 7 bases; unmatched bases: 5. Germline-derived CDR1 and CDR2 are SGHDT and YYEEEE. The CDR3 runs 14 residues. The CDR3 nucleotides read TGTGCCAGCAGCCTCGGGACTAGCGGCAATACGCAGTATTTT. Amino acid sequence: CASSLGTSGNTQYF.

The rearrangement uses TRBV2 and TRBJ2-5; 8 nucleotides align to TRBD2. Trimming at V came to 6 bases and at J to 11 bases, leaving 11 bases not matched to a gene. Germline loops: CDR1 SNHLY, CDR2 FYNNEI. This CDR3 has 13 amino acids. CDR3 sequence (DNA): TGTGCCAGCAGGGACGGGGGGGCCGCCCCTCAGTACTTC. Its translation is CASRDGGAAPQYF.

The chain recombines TRBV5-1 with TRBJ1-1; D is unclear. Trimming stripped 0 bases from V and 4 bases from J, with 13 bases between. The CDR3 totals 15 residues. From germline, CDR1 is SGHRS and CDR2 YFSETQ. For the CDR3, the DNA is TGCGCCAGCAGCTTGGACCCGACTCCGGGCACTGAAGCTTTCTTT. This gives the protein CASSLDPTPGTEAFF.

The chain recombines TRBV5-1 with TRBJ1-2; TRBD1 is a possible D gene (5 bases). Germline V gene lookup returns CDR1 SGHRS and CDR2 YFSETQ. V shed 0 bases and J shed 7 bases, with 10 bases lying between them. This CDR3 is 13 amino acids long. CDR3 in DNA: TGCGCCAGCAGCTTGGCCCAGGGTAGTGGCTACACCTTC. It specifies CASSLAQGSGYTF. The variable domain in full, completed from reference TRBV5-1 and TRBJ1-2, reads KAGVTQTPRYLIKTRGQQVTLSCSPISGHRSVSWYQQTPGQGLQFLFEYFSETQRNKGNFPGRFSGRQFSNSRSEMNVSTLELGDSALYLCASSLAQGSGYTFGSGTRLTVV.

The V call is TRBV5-1, the J call TRBJ2-5, with a tentative D call TRBD2 (6 bases). The length of the CDR3 is 14 residues. Per germline, CDR1 SGHRS and CDR2 YFSETQ. Trimming shortened V by 5 bases and J by 4 bases, and 15 bases separated the two germline ends. The CDR3 sequence is CASSRRDDRETQYF. The DNA for the CDR3 is TGCGCCAGCAGTAGGAGGGATGACCGAGAGACCCAGTACTTC.

The chain combines TRBV18 with TRBJ1-1, with 7 bases fitting TRBD1. The CDR3 totals 13 residues. The J segment lost 6 bases and the V segment lost 3 bases, leaving 4 bases of the junction unmatched. Looked up from germline, CDR1 is KGHSH and CDR2 is LQKENI. Here the CDR3 DNA reads TGTGCCAGCTCACCGACAGGGACTTCTGAAGCTTTCTTT. It is translated as CASSPTGTSEAFF.

V and J are TRBV30 and TRBJ2-1, with 13 bases matching TRBD2. The CDR3 runs 15 residues. Germline V lookup: CDR1 GTSNPN, CDR2 SVGIG (reference sequence). V shed 2 bases, J shed 7 bases, and the junction held 5 bases outside the gene matches. CDR3 region: CAWSPGLAGVNEQFF. CDR3 DNA: TGTGCCTGGAGTCCCGGACTAGCGGGGGTTAATGAGCAGTTCTTC.

The chain links TRBV4-1 to TRBJ1-5; maybe TRBD1 (6 bases). CDR3 length: 16 amino acids. Germline lookup yields CDR1 MGHRA and CDR2 YSYEKL. V lost 1 base and J 2 bases, leaving 12 bases between the germline ends. CDR3 sequence (DNA): TGCGCCAGCAGCCAAGGGCAGGGGATAGGCAATCAGCCCCAGCATTTT. This gives the protein CASSQGQGIGNQPQHF.

The gene calls are TRBV28 and TRBJ2-3; unclear D gene. The CDR3 has 15 residues. The germline gives CDR1 MDHEN, CDR2 SYDVKM. V was cut by 6 bases and J by 0 bases, with 13 bases left in between. The CDR3 spells CASRSQKTSTDTQYF. As DNA, the CDR3 is TGTGCCAGCAGGAGTCAGAAGACTAGCACAGATACGCAGTATTTT. The full variable domain, its missing parts supplied by reference TRBV28 and TRBJ2-3, is DVKVTQSSRYLVKRTGEKVFLECVQDMDHENMFWYRQDPGLGLRLIYFSYDVKMKEKGDIPEGYSVSREKKERFSLILESASTNQTSMYLCASRSQKTSTDTQYFGPGTRLTVL.

The chain has TRBV7-9 and TRBJ2-1; TRBD2 aligns across 8 bases. The CDR3 contains 17 residues. The germline gives CDR1 SEHNR, CDR2 FQNEAQ (reference sequence). The J segment lost 4 bases and the V segment lost 2 bases, leaving 10 bases of the junction unmatched. CDR3 protein: CASSLPHSSGRYNEQFF. The CDR3, as DNA: TGTGCCAGCAGCTTACCCCACTCTAGCGGGCGATACAATGAGCAGTTCTTC.

The chain is built from TRBV7-9 and TRBJ2-1; 9 bases line up with TRBD2. The germline CDR1 and CDR2 sequences are SEHNR and FQNEAQ (reference sequence). CDR3 length: 14 residues. V lost 5 bases and J lost 6; bases outside the gene matches: 5. CDR3 bases: TGTGCCAGCAGCCTCGGGACTAGCATCAATGAGCAGTTCTTC. As protein: CASSLGTSINEQFF.

The genes are TRBV7-9 and TRBJ1-4, with TRBD1 identical over 10 bases. V was clipped by 0 bases and J by 8 bases; unmatched bases: 6. The CDR3 contains 16 residues. Germline-derived CDR1 and CDR2 are SEHNR and FQNEAQ (reference sequence). The CDR3 is CASSLAVDRGGEKLFF. For the CDR3, the DNA is TGTGCCAGCAGCTTAGCGGTGGACAGGGGGGGAGAAAAACTGTTTTTT.

This sequence joins TRBV11-3 and TRBJ2-1, with D unclear. Germline V gene data show CDR1 as SGHNT and CDR2 as YENEEA. V lost 2 bases and J lost 5, with 4 bases in between. The CDR3 is 12 amino acids. CDR3 coding DNA: TGTGCCAGCAGCTTAATCAACAATGAGCAGTTCTTC. Amino acid sequence: CASSLINNEQFF.

The chain combines TRBV18 with TRBJ2-1, with TRBD1 as a possible D gene (6 bases). The V gene's germline CDR1 is KGHSH and CDR2 LQKENI. V was cut by 0 bases and J by 9 bases, with 15 bases left in between. This CDR3 region has 15 residues. CDR3 in amino acids: CASSPPSRGNGEQFF. CDR3 coding DNA: TGTGCCAGCTCACCACCATCCAGGGGAAACGGTGAGCAGTTCTTC. Looking up the rest from reference TRBV18 and TRBJ2-1 gives the full variable domain: NAGVMQNPRHLVRRRGQEARLRCSPMKGHSHVYWYRQLPEEGLKFMVYLQKENIIDESGMPKERFSAEFPKEGPSILRIQQVVRGDSAAYFCASSPPSRGNGEQFFGPGTRLTVL.

This clone was counted a single time. The gene calls are TRBV11-3 and TRBJ2-3, with 8 nucleotides matching TRBD1. This CDR3 region has 15 residues. Germline CDR1 SGHNT, CDR2 YENEEA. After removal of 0 bases from V and 5 bases from J, the junction contained 4 bases not matched to a gene. The CDR3 region has the DNA TGTGCCAGCAGCTTAGACGGACAGGGACAAGATACGCAGTATTTT. Residues: CASSLDGQGQDTQYF.

The chain uses TRBV7-9 and TRBJ2-5; D not certain. CDR1 and CDR2 (germline): SEHNR, FQNEAQ (reference sequence). V lost 1 base to trimming and J lost 0 bases, with 6 bases between them. CDR3 length: 14 residues. The CDR3 is CASSLGQYQETQYF. CDR3 DNA sequence: TGTGCCAGCAGCTTAGGGCAGTACCAAGAGACCCAGTACTTC.